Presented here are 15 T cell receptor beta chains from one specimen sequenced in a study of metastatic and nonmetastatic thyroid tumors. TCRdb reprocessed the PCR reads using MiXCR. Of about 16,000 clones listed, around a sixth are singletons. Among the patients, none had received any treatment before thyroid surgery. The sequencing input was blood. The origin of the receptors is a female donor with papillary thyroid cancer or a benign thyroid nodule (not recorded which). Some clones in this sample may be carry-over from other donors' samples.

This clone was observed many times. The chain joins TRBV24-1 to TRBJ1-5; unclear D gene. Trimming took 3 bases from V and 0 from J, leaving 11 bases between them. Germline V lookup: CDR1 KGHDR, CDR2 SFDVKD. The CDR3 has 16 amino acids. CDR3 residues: CATSDHGIASNQPQHF. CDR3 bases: TGTGCCACCAGTGATCATGGGATAGCTAGCAATCAGCCCCAGCATTTT.

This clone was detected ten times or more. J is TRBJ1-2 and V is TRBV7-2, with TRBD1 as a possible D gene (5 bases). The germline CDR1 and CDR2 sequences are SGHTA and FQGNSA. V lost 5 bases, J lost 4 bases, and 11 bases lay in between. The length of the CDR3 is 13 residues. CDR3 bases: TGTGCCAGCAGCCGCGACAGAACCTATGGCTACACCTTC. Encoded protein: CASSRDRTYGYTF.

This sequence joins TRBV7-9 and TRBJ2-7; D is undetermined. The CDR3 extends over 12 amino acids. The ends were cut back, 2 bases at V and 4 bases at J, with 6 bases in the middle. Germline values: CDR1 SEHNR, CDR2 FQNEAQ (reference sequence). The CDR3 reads CASSLYSYEQYF. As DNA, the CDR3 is TGTGCCAGCAGCTTATACAGTTACGAGCAGTACTTC.

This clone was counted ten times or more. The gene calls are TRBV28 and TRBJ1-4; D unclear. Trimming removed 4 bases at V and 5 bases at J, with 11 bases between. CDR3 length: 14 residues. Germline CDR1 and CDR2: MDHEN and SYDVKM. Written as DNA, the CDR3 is TGTGCCAGCAGTTCCCTCCCACGGAATGAAAAACTGTTTTTT. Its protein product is CASSSLPRNEKLFF.

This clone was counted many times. CDR3 nucleotides: TGTGCCAGCAGCCGACCGGGACAAGGAAATGAAAAACTGTTTTTT. This encodes CASSRPGQGNEKLFF. The V call is TRBV6-2 or TRBV6-3, the J call TRBJ1-4; D perhaps matches TRBD1 (6 bases). Germline V CDR1 and CDR2: MNHEY, SVGEGT. Trimming took 6 bases from V and 5 from J, leaving 16 bases between them. The CDR3 runs to 15 residues.

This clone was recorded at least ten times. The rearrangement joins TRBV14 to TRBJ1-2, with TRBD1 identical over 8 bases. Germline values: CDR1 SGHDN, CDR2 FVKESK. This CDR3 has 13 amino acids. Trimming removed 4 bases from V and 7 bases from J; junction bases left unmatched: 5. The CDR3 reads CASSRTGFGGYTF. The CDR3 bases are TGTGCCAGCAGCCGGACAGGGTTCGGTGGCTACACCTTC.

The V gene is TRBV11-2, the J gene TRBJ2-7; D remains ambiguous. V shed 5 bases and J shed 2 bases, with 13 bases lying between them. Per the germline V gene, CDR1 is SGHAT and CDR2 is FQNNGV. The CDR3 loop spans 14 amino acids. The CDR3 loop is CASSHPLKTYEQYF. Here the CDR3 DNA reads TGTGCCAGCAGCCACCCCCTGAAGACCTACGAGCAGTACTTC.

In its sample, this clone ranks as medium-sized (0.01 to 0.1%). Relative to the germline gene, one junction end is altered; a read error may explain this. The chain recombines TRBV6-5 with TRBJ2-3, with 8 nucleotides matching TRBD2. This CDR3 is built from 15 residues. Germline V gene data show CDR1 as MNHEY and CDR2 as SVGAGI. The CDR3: CASIYGGAGTDTQYF. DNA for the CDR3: TGTGCCAGCATTTACGGGGGGGCGGGCACAGATACGCAGTATTTT.

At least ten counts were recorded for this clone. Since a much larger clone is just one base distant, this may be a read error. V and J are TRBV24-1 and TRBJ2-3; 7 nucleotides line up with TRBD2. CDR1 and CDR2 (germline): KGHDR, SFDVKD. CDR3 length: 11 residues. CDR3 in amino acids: CATSSGYTRYF. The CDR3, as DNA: TGTGCCACCTCTAGCGGCTATACGCGGTATTTT.

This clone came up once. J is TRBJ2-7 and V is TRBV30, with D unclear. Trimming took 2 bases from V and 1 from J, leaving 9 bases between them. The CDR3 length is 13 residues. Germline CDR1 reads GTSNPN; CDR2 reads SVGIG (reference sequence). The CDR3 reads CAWSPLYSYEQYF. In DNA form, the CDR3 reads TGTGCCTGGAGTCCTCTCTATTCCTACGAGCAGTACTTC.

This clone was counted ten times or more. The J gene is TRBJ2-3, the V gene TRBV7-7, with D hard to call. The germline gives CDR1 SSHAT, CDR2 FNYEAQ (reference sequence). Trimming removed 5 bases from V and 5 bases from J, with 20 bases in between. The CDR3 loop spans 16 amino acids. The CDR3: CASSPSGRSSVDTQYF. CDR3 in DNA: TGTGCCAGCAGCCCATCTGGCCGGTCAAGCGTAGATACGCAGTATTTT.

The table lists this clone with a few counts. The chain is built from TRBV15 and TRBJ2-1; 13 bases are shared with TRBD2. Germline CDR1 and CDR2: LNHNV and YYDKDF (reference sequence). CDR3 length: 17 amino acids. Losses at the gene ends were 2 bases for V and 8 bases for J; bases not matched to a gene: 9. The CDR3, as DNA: TGTGCCACCAGCAGACTTATCACTAGCGGGGGGGCGGATGAGCAGTTCTTC. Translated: CATSRLITSGGADEQFF.

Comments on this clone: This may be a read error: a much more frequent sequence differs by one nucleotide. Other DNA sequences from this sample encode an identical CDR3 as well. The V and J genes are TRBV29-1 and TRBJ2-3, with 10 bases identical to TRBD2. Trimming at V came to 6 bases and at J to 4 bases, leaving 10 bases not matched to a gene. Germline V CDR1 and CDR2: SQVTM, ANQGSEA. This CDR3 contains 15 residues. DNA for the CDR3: TGCAGCGTCTCTCGACTAGCGGGCCAGTCAGATACGCAGTATTTT. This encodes CSVSRLAGQSDTQYF.

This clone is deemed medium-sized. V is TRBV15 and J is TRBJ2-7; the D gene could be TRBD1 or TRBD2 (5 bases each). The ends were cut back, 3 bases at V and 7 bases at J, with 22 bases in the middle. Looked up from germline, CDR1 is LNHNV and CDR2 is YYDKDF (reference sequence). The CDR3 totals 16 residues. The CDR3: CATSSGTGGGWEEQYF. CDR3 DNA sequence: TGTGCCACCAGCAGTGGGACGGGCGGTGGTTGGGAGGAGCAGTACTTC. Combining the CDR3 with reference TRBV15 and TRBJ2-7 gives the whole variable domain DAMVIQNPRYQVTQFGKPVTLSCSQTLNHNVMYWYQQKSSQAPKLLFHYYDKDFNNEADTPDNFQSRRPNTSFCFLDIRSPGLGDTAMYLCATSSGTGGGWEEQYFGPGTRLTVT.

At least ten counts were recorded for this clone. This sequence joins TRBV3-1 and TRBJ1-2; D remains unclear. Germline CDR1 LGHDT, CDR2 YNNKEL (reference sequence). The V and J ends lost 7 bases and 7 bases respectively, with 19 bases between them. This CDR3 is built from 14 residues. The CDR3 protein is CASTLGKGAGGYTF. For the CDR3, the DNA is TGTGCCAGCACCCTAGGGAAGGGCGCGGGTGGCTACACCTTC.